This T cell receptor (beta chain) is drawn from a study of memory CD4+ T cells and cytomegalovirus serostatus. Study-wide context: Donors were healthy Belgian adults, 10 or so CMV seropositive and about 24 seronegative.

This clone came up once. Its antigen is still unknown. The sort gate was single viable CD3+CD4+CD8-CD45RO+ cells for memory CD4+ T cells. Original handling: After removing out-of-frame reads, approximately 2 million distinct TCRbeta sequences remained. Profiled with immunoSEQ multiplex PCR; TCRdb holds only in-frame clones, not every one. The V and J calls and clone size come from that table; D and trimming were worked out from the DNA. The sample lists 25,000 to 30,000 clones, 75% to 85% seen once, with around 0.63% in the top ten. Study-wide results and limits: Suggested: most of the CMV-linked TCR signature lies in CD4+ memory cells. CMV serostatus prediction reached median AUC about 0.95, or 0.9 with US-trained model.

CDR1 and CDR2 (germline): MNHNY, SVGAGI (reference sequence). This CDR3 spans 14 amino acids. The germline V and J ends were trimmed by 5 bases and 1 base, with 12 bases remaining between them. This clonotype was obtained from an adult in good health and CMV-seronegative. This sequence joins TRBV6-6 and TRBJ2-7; perhaps TRBD2 as D (5 bases). Source material: memory CD4+ T cells from blood. CDR3 in amino acids: CASSERRESYEQYF. The CDR3 region has the DNA TGTGCCAGCAGTGAGCGACGGGAATCCTACGAGCAGTACTTC.